This T cell receptor beta chain was recorded in a study of radiotherapy plus CTLA-4 blockade in lung cancer. J lost 2 bases, V lost 6 bases, and 6 bases had no gene match. CDR1 MNHEY and CDR2 SMNVEV come from the germline V gene (reference sequence). CDR3 length: 14 residues. The repertoire was sequenced with immunoSEQ multiplex PCR; TCRdb's copy has only in-frame clones and lacks some. The sample yields around 80,000 clones, roughly 69% seen once. The chain carries TRBV27 and TRBJ2-7; 8 bases are shared with TRBD1. Sequences were derived from peripheral blood, sampled from a patient treated with radiotherapy plus ipilimumab. This clonotype originated in a human donor with non-small cell lung cancer whose response to radiotherapy plus ipilimumab could not be evaluated. The CDR3 reads CASRRDRGTYEQYF. In nucleotides, the CDR3 is TGTGCCAGCAGACGCGACAGGGGAACCTACGAGCAGTACTTC.